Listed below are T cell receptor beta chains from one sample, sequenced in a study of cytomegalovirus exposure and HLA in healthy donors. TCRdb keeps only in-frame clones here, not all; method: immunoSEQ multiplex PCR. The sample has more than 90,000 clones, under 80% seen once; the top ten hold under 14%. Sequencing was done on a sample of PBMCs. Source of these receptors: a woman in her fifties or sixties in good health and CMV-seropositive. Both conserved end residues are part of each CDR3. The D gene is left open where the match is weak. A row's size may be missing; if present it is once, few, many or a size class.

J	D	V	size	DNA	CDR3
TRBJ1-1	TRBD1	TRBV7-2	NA	TGTGCCAGTGTCAGGGGGCCCTGGACTGAAGCTTTCTTT	CASVRGPWTEAFF
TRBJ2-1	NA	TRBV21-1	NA	TGTGCCAGCAGCAATCCCAATACTCACAATGAGCAGTTCTTC	CASSNPNTHNEQFF
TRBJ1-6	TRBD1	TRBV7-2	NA	TGTGCCAGCAGTCGAGACAGGGGGGTTTCCTATAATTCACCCCTCCACTTT	CASSRDRGVSYNSPLHF
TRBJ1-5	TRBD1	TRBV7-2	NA	TGTGCCAGCAGCCGCATGACAGGGGACAATCAGCCCCAGCATTTT	CASSRMTGDNQPQHF
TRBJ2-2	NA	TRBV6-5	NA	TGTGCCAGCAGTTCCTTCGGGAACACCGGGGAGCTGTTTTTT	CASSSFGNTGELFF
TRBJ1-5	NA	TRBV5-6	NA	TGTGCCAGCAGCTCGGAACGGGGCAATCAGCCCCAGCATTTT	CASSSERGNQPQHF
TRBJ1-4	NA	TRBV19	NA	TGTGCCAGTAGTACAGTCGGGAAGGATGATGAAAAACTGTTTTTT	CASSTVGKDDEKLFF
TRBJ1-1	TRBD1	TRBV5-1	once	TGCGCCAGCAGCCGGACAGGGTCCGGAACTGAAGCTTTCTTT	CASSRTGSGTEAFF
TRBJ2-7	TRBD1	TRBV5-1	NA	TGCGCCAGCAGCCCGGGGACAGGGGGCTACGAGCAGTACTTC	CASSPGTGGYEQYF
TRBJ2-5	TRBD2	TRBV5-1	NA	TGCGCCAGCGCAGGGATGACTAGCGGGCGAATAGAAGAGACCCAGTACTTC	CASAGMTSGRIEETQYF
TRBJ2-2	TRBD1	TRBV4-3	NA	TGCGCCAGCAGCCAAGAGACAGGGCTTAACACCGGGGAGCTGTTTTTT	CASSQETGLNTGELFF
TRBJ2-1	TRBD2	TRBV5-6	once	TGTGCCAGCAGCTTGTCGGGGGGGCACTACAATGAGCAGTTCTTC	CASSLSGGHYNEQFF
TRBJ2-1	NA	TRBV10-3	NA	TGTGCCATCAGTGAAGGGGATCCGGCACCCGAGCAGTTCTTC	CAISEGDPAPEQFF
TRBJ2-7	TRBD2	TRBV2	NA	TGTGCCAACACCCTGAGTGCGGGAGGCCCTCAGTATGCCTACGAGCAGTACTTC	CANTLSAGGPQYAYEQYF
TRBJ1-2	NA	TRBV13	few	TGTGCCAGCAAGACACGGGAGAGCTATGGCTACACCTTC	CASKTRESYGYTF
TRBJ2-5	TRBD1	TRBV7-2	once	TGTGCCAGCAGCCCTCGAGGACAGGGGCAAGGGTCAGAGACCCAGTACTTC	CASSPRGQGQGSETQYF
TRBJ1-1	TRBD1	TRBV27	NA	TGTGCCAGCAGTTTACGGAGACAGGGTGGCGGGCGGGCTTTCTTT	CASSLRRQGGGRAFF
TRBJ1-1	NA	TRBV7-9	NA	TGTGCCAGCAGCTTAACGGGACAGAACACTGAAGCTTTCTTT	CASSLTGQNTEAFF
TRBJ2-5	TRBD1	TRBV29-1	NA	TGCAGCGTCCGGCAGGGGGCGGGAGAGACCCAGTACTTC	CSVRQGAGETQYF
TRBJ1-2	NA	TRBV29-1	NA	TGCAGCGTTGAAGTTGCACTCAACTATGGCTACACCTTC	CSVEVALNYGYTF
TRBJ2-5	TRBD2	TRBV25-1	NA	TGTGCCACTTCCCGTTTAGCGGGAGGCTTCCAAGAGACCCAGTACTTC	CATSRLAGGFQETQYF
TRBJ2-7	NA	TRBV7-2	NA	TGTGCCAGCAGCTTAGACAACGAGCAGTACTTC	CASSLDNEQYF
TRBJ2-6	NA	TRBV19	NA	TGTGCCAGTAGTATGGACCCGGACACCGCGGCTGGGGCCAACGTCCTGACTTTC	CASSMDPDTAAGANVLTF
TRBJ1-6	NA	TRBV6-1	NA	TGTGCCAGCTTAGAAACGCCTAATTCACCCCTCCACTTT	CASLETPNSPLHF
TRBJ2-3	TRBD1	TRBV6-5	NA	TGTGCCAGCACCCGGACAGGGGAAGATACGCAGTATTTT	CASTRTGEDTQYF
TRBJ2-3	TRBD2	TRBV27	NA	TGTGCCAGCAGTTCCTCGACTAGCCCCCCAGATACGCAGTATTTT	CASSSSTSPPDTQYF
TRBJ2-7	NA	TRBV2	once	TGTGCCAGCAGTGATTCTTGGATAGGGGACGAGCAGTACTTC	CASSDSWIGDEQYF
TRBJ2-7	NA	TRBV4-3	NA	TGCGCCAGCAGCCAAGAAACAGGCACCGGTTACGAGCAGTACTTC	CASSQETGTGYEQYF
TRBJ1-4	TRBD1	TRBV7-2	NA	TGTGCCAGCAGCGTAGACAGGGGTGGGGAAAAACTGTTTTTT	CASSVDRGGEKLFF
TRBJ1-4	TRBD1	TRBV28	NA	TGTGCCAGCAGCACAGGGGGAACAAGAAATGAAAAACTGTTTTTT	CASSTGGTRNEKLFF
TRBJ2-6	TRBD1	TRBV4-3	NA	TGCGCCAGCAGCCAAGATGGGACAGGCCCTGGGGCCAACGTCCTGACTTTC	CASSQDGTGPGANVLTF
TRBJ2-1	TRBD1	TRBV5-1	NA	TGCGCCAGCAGCCCCGGGACAGGGTACAATGAGCAGTTCTTC	CASSPGTGYNEQFF
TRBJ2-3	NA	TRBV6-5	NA	TGTGCCAGCAGTTACTCAATAGCAGATACGCAGTATTTT	CASSYSIADTQYF